This section outlines one T cell receptor beta chain sequence together with its context. There is no known antigen for this receptor. Qualities for individual bases were not recorded, and no much larger clone is one base off. Library preparation employed PCR. The sample was run on an Illumina HiSeq 4000. High-throughput sequencing was used to profile the CDR3 region of the TCR beta-chain in every patient. From the authors' description of their analysis: CDR3 differences across clinicopathological groups were used to build a classifier for discriminating distant-metastatic papillary thyroid cancer patients. Repertoire diversity was assessed with the Shannon index, and tumor-blood repertoire similarity with the Morisita-Horn index. In-frame beta chains were kept once TCRdb had trimmed the public reads at Q25 with fastp and called clones with MiXCR. The V and J calls follow TCRdb's processing rather than the paper's. This sample is represented by approximately 22,000 clones; about an eighth of them were singletons. Jointly, the top ten make up about 13% of the sample.

No treatment had been received by any patient before thyroid surgery. Patient clinical samples collected from about 2012 to 2019 were retrospectively analysed using T-cell receptor beta sequencing. This record belongs to a study of metastatic and nonmetastatic thyroid tumors (TCRdb year 2020). Regarding the research as a whole: The researchers compared repertoires between peripheral blood samples and tumor or nodule tissue samples from patients with malignant or benign thyroid disease.

Broad study findings and their caveats: In both blood and tumor samples, TCR beta diversity was reported to be significantly higher in malignant tumors than in benign nodules.

The CDR3 sequence holds 15 residues, the cysteine and phenylalanine included. Only the CDR3 part of the read is kept: 45 bases, read in frame from the first base. The trim is 1 base for V and 8 bases for J, with a gap of 17 bases between the germline ends. The germline V gene supplies CDR1 SGHTA and CDR2 FQGNSA. The rearranged chain carries TRBV7-2 and TRBJ1-2, and possibly TRBD1, on 5 matching bases. The TCR originated in a female donor with papillary thyroid cancer or a benign thyroid nodule (not recorded which). Some clones in this sample may be carry-over from other donors' samples. Specimen: blood. The CDR3 reads CASSLVWQGGGGYTF. The nucleotide sequence reads TGTGCCAGCAGCTTAGTGTGGCAGGGAGGAGGAGGCTACACCTTC.